Listed here are 10 T cell receptor beta chains from one sample, sequenced in a study of early T cells in non-severe SARS-CoV-2 infection (dated by TCRdb to the early 2020s). The library was generated by 5' RACE. These reads were obtained on a NextSeq 500. The public reads were quality trimmed at Q25 with fastp and then assembled into clones with MiXCR by TCRdb, keeping productive beta chains. Here each entry gathers all rows of one CDR3 protein and keeps the most common genes and DNA. The sample table holds 55,000 to 65,000 distinct CDR3 sequences, of which about 10% were seen once. 6.5% of the sample is held by the ten biggest clonotypes. Material: whole blood. The receptors here all came from an adult who was a healthcare worker with PCR-confirmed SARS-CoV-2 infection or an uninfected control (not recorded which).

The V gene is TRBV9, the J gene TRBJ1-1; the match to TRBD1 covers 8 bases. Losses at the gene ends were 4 bases for V and 4 bases for J; bases not matched to a gene: 12. Germline lookup yields CDR1 SGDLS and CDR2 YYNGEE. CDR3 size: 16 residues. The CDR3 loop reads CASSPRRGQGATEAFF. In DNA form, the CDR3 reads TGTGCCAGCAGCCCCCGGCGTGGACAGGGTGCCACTGAAGCTTTCTTT.

This clonotype was seen ten or more times. The chain has TRBV29-1 and TRBJ1-2; unclear D gene. The CDR3 has 11 amino acids. V lost 7 bases, J lost 4 bases, and 10 bases lay in between. Germline V gene sequence: CDR1 SQVTM, CDR2 ANQGSEA. The CDR3 nucleotides read TGCAGCGCCCGCGAGGCCTATGGCTACACCTTC. Translated, it gives CSAREAYGYTF.

Many counts were recorded for this clonotype. The chain has TRBV2 and TRBJ2-1, with TRBD1 matching 8 bases. The CDR3 covers 14 residues. Germline V gene data show CDR1 as SNHLY and CDR2 as FYNNEI. The trim removed 6 bases at V and 8 bases at J, leaving 9 bases unmatched. The CDR3 nucleotides are TGTGCCAGCAGACGAAATGGACAGGGCGATGAGCAGTTCTTC. This codes for CASRRNGQGDEQFF.

This clonotype came up many times. The chain has TRBV3-1 and TRBJ1-1; 8 nucleotides line up with TRBD1. Per germline, CDR1 LGHDT and CDR2 YNNKEL (reference sequence). The V gene end was trimmed by 0 bases and the J gene end by 11 bases; junction bases not matched to a gene: 11. This CDR3 region has 15 residues. CDR3 residues: CASSQDRQGASGAFF. CDR3 DNA sequence: TGTGCCAGCAGCCAAGATAGGCAGGGGGCTTCGGGCGCTTTCTTT.

The chain has TRBV29-1 and TRBJ2-7; 7 bases fit TRBD1. The V and J ends lost 7 bases and 2 bases, in that order; junction bases with no gene match: 5. Germline assignment: CDR1 SQVTM and CDR2 ANQGSEA. CDR3 length equals 12 residues. CDR3 protein: CSALQGPYEQYF. CDR3 nucleotide sequence: TGCAGCGCTTTACAGGGGCCCTACGAGCAGTACTTC.

This clonotype was seen repeatedly, ten times or more. The rearrangement joins TRBV5-1 to TRBJ1-3, with D possibly matching TRBD1 (5 bases). CDR1 is SGHRS, CDR2 YFSETQ, per germline. The CDR3 runs 14 residues. The V and J ends lost 3 bases and 2 bases respectively, with 9 bases between them. CDR3 loop: CASSSGAAGNTIYF. CDR3 in DNA: TGCGCCAGCAGCTCCGGGGCAGCTGGAAACACCATATATTTT.

There are a few counts of this clonotype. This chain joins TRBV7-2 and TRBJ2-1; 15 positions agree with TRBD2. V lost 1 base and J lost 11; bases outside the gene matches: 3. The CDR3 has 15 amino acids. Germline CDR1 and CDR2: SGHTA and FQGNSA. The CDR3 is CASSLGGTSGGKQFF. The DNA of the CDR3 is TGTGCCAGCAGCTTAGGAGGGACTAGCGGGGGGAAGCAGTTCTTC.

This clonotype has more than one count but fewer than ten. The chain employs TRBV9 and TRBJ2-3, with D hard to call. V was pared by 4 bases and J by 6 bases, with 15 bases between. The germline CDR1 and CDR2 sequences are SGDLS and YYNGEE. The CDR3 spans 14 residues. This CDR3 is CASSIRAPGDTQYF. Written as DNA, the CDR3 is TGTGCCAGCAGCATCCGGGCTCCTGGCGATACGCAGTATTTT.

The DNA for the CDR3 is TGTGCCACCAGTGATCTACCTCGGGACAGGGGGCTTAGAGATACGCAGTATTTT. Its protein product is CATSDLPRDRGLRDTQYF. The V and J genes are TRBV24-1 and TRBJ2-3, with TRBD1 identical over 12 bases. CDR1 and CDR2 from the germline V gene are KGHDR and SFDVKD. The CDR3 consists of 18 residues. V shed 3 bases and J 5 bases; nucleotides not matched to a gene: 11.

This rearrangement joins TRBV6-4 to TRBJ2-6, with D tentatively TRBD2 (6 bases). The germline V and J ends were trimmed by 4 bases and 1 base, with 14 bases remaining between them. The germline V gene has CDR1 MRHNA and CDR2 SNTAGT. CDR3 size: 17 residues. CDR3 nucleotide sequence: TGTGCCAGCAGTGCCCAAGATCGGGGGTCTGGGGCCAACGTCCTGACTTTC. Amino acids: CASSAQDRGSGANVLTF.